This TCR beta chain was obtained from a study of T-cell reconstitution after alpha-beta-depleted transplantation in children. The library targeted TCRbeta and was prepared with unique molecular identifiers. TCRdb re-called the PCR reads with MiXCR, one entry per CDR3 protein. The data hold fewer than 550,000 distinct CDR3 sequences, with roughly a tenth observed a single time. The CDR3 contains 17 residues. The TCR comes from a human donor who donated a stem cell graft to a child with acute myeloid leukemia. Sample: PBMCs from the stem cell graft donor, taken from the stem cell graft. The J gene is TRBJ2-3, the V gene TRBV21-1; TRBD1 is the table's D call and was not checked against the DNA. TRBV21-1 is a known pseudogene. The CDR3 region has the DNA TGTGCCAGCAGCGCCGAGGACAGACAGGCTAGCACAGATACGCAGTATTTT. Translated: CASSAEDRQASTDTQYF.